This T cell receptor beta chain stems from a study of OX40 agonist ivuxolimab in advanced cancers. Sequencing was performed with immunoSEQ multiplex PCR; in TCRdb, only in-frame clones are kept and a portion is missing. Counted here are roughly 83,000 clones, about four fifths occurring once; the ten biggest clones make up under 8%. On this clone: Its matching antigen is unknown.

The study's findings and limits: Clonal expansion by week 6 occurred in CD4+ and CD8+ blood T cells (at 0.1 to 3.0 mg/kg).

No patient had autoimmune disease or received systemic immunosuppression. Blood got drawn at baseline, again on cycle 4 day 1, and then on cycle 7 day 1. The germline CDR1 and CDR2 sequences are GTSNPN and SVGIG (reference sequence). V was shortened by 0 bases and J by 4 bases, with 13 bases between the two germline ends. The CDR3 length is 14 residues. The receptor was derived from an adult with an advanced solid tumor such as melanoma, head and neck, liver or kidney cancer. The specimen comprised CD4+ or CD8+ T cells sorted from blood, sampled in a trial of the OX40 agonist ivuxolimab. The chain carries TRBV30 and TRBJ2-7, with a tentative D call TRBD2 (5 bases). The CDR3 DNA reads as TGTGCCTGGAGTGTACACGGGGTCAAGTACGAGCAGTACTTC. It codes for CAWSVHGVKYEQYF.